Below, 11 T cell receptor beta chains from the same sample are listed, as sequenced in a study of CD8+CD57+ T cells in acquired aplastic anemia. TCR beta VDJ combinations and CDR3 sequences were profiled from genomic DNA. TCRdb re-analysed the reads in MiXCR, keeping a single row per CDR3 protein. Among around 140,000 distinct CDR3 sequences listed, 35% to 50% were seen once. The source material was sorted CD4+, CD8+, or CD8+CD57+ T cells (not recorded which) from PBMCs. All receptors derive from a human donor in good health, serving as a control.

This clonotype has only a few counts. CDR3 sequence: CASSPLISSYNSPLHF. In DNA, the CDR3 is TGTGCCAGCAGCCCCCTCATAAGCTCCTATAATTCACCCCTCCACTTT. This rearrangement joins TRBV3-1 to TRBJ1-6; no clear D gene. The V end lost 4 bases, the J end lost 0 bases, and 10 bases lay between the germline ends. From germline, CDR1 is LGHDT and CDR2 YNNKEL (reference sequence). The CDR3 is made up of 16 amino acids.

The chain combines TRBV11-2 with TRBJ1-5; TRBD1 matches at 7 bases. From germline, CDR1 is SGHAT and CDR2 FQNNGV. The CDR3 is 14 residues long. With 5 bases clipped from V and 1 base from J, the junction kept 2 bases outside the gene matches. Here the CDR3 DNA reads TGTGCCAGCAGCCAACAGGGGAGCAATCAGCCCCAGCATTTT. Translating it yields CASSQQGSNQPQHF. The entire variable domain, with the rest obtained from reference TRBV11-2 and TRBJ1-5, is as follows: EAGVAQSPRYKIIEKRQSVAFWCNPISGHATLYWYQQILGQGPKLLIQFQNNGVVDDSQLPKDRFSAERLKGVDSTLKIQPAKLEDSAVYLCASSQQGSNQPQHFGDGTRLSIL.

This clonotype has a count of ten or more. This sequence joins TRBV5-1 and TRBJ2-7; TRBD2 matches at 12 bases. The J segment lost 3 bases and the V segment lost 4 bases, leaving 5 bases of the junction unmatched. This CDR3 comprises 15 residues. Germline V gene data show CDR1 as SGHRS and CDR2 as YFSETQ. CDR3: CASSHVGLAGYEQYF. The CDR3 DNA reads as TGCGCCAGCAGCCACGTGGGACTAGCGGGCTACGAGCAGTACTTC. Variable domain in full (rest from reference TRBV5-1 and TRBJ2-7): KAGVTQTPRYLIKTRGQQVTLSCSPISGHRSVSWYQQTPGQGLQFLFEYFSETQRNKGNFPGRFSGRQFSNSRSEMNVSTLELGDSALYLCASSHVGLAGYEQYFGPGTRLTVT.

A few counts support this clonotype. The rearrangement links TRBV5-1 to TRBJ2-2; D call uncertain. Germline V gene lookup returns CDR1 SGHRS and CDR2 YFSETQ. The V end was cut by 9 bases, the J end by 6 bases, with 18 bases between. This CDR3 contains 14 residues. The CDR3 loop is CATQDLRSAGELFF. Here the CDR3 DNA reads TGCGCCACCCAGGATCTCCGATCGGCCGGGGAGCTGTTTTTT.

This clonotype was seen a few times. V usage is TRBV19 and J usage is TRBJ2-7; the D is unclear. The germline CDR1 and CDR2 sequences are LNHDA and SQIVND (reference sequence). The length of the CDR3 is 11 residues. Trimming took off 10 bases at V and 6 bases at J, with 13 bases between the two ends. The CDR3 DNA reads as TGTGCCATCGGTTTGGGCTCCGAGCAGTACTTC. Encoded protein: CAIGLGSEQYF.

Regarding this clonotype: Since a much larger clone is just one base distant, this may be a read error. The rearrangement links TRBV27 to TRBJ2-1; 8 nucleotides align to TRBD1. Looked up from germline, CDR1 is MNHEY and CDR2 is SMNVEV (reference sequence). V lost 3 bases, J lost 6 bases, and 7 bases stayed unmatched. This CDR3 is 15 amino acids long. CDR3 residues: CASSFDRGGCNEQFF. In nucleotides, the CDR3 is TGTGCCAGCAGTTTCGACAGGGGAGGCTGCAATGAGCAGTTCTTC.

This clonotype was observed a few times. The chain recombines TRBV3-1 with TRBJ1-1; tentatively, D is TRBD1 (5 bases). V lost 4 bases and J 11 bases, leaving 14 bases between the germline ends. CDR1 is LGHDT and CDR2 is YNNKEL in the germline V gene (reference sequence). The CDR3 runs 12 residues. The CDR3 loop is CASSPGGRSAFF. For the CDR3, the DNA is TGTGCCAGCAGCCCGGGGGGGAGGTCGGCTTTCTTT.

This clonotype has just one count. The rearrangement joins TRBV19 to TRBJ1-1, with D unclear. The CDR3 runs 14 residues. The germline gives CDR1 LNHDA, CDR2 SQIVND (reference sequence). The V and J ends lost 2 bases and 6 bases respectively, with 13 bases between them. CDR3 sequence (DNA): TGTGCCAGTAGTATACGCACTGTGAAGGCTGAAGCTTTCTTT. Amino acids: CASSIRTVKAEAFF.

The V and J genes are TRBV5-1 and TRBJ2-7; the match to TRBD2 covers 7 bases. The V gene's germline CDR1 is SGHRS and CDR2 YFSETQ. The V gene end was trimmed by 0 bases and the J gene end by 2 bases; junction bases not matched to a gene: 17. The CDR3 covers 19 residues. Here the CDR3 DNA reads TGCGCCAGCAGCTTGGGGCCTAGCGGAGTACCGGAGCTTGCCTACGAGCAGTACTTC. Protein: CASSLGPSGVPELAYEQYF.

In its sample, this clonotype was seen many times. The chain employs TRBV19 and TRBJ1-2; TRBD1 agrees at 9 bases. Germline loops: CDR1 LNHDA, CDR2 SQIVND (reference sequence). V lost 6 bases, J lost 4 bases, and 6 bases stayed unmatched. The CDR3 is 14 residues long. CDR3 loop: CASRHRGPGYGYTF. CDR3 nucleotide sequence: TGTGCCAGTAGACACAGGGGGCCGGGCTATGGCTACACCTTC.

This rearrangement joins TRBV3-1 to TRBJ1-3; weak D call: TRBD1 (6 bases). The CDR3 is 14 amino acids. Germline V CDR1 and CDR2: LGHDT, YNNKEL (reference sequence). V lost 6 bases to trimming and J lost 0 bases, with 9 bases between them. The CDR3 DNA reads as TGTGCCAGCAGAGGGACAAACTCTGGAAACACCATATATTTT. Translated: CASRGTNSGNTIYF.